Listed here is a single TCR beta chain. These data belong to a study of shared clonotypes between healthy human individuals. Ten immunoSEQ deep assay plates were used to sequence the DNA of unsorted PBMCs. The table came from immunoSEQ multiplex PCR; TCRdb's copy has only in-frame clones and leaves some out. The sample has about 510,000 clones; approximately 79% are singletons. The germline CDR1 and CDR2 sequences are MNHEY and SMNVEV (reference sequence). This CDR3 has 14 amino acids. V lost 4 bases and J lost 7, with 14 bases in between. For genomic DNA, unsorted samples relied on approximately 81 million PBMCs.

The clonotype comes from a woman aged 40 to 50 in good health. Some clones in this sample may be carry-over from other donors' samples. The chain uses TRBV27 and TRBJ1-5; possibly TRBD1 for D (5 bases). The source material was PBMCs. In DNA form, the CDR3 reads TGTGCCAGCAGTTCTTGGGGGGGGAGGCAGCCCCAGCATTTT. It translates to CASSSWGGRQPQHF.